The present entry profiles one T cell receptor (beta chain) with its context. The antigen it recognizes is unknown. Nothing much larger sits one base from this clone, and base qualities are not available. Each clonotype received, on average, 10x coverage in deep resolution sequencing performed on a MiSeq, where the target depth lay between 1 in 1 million and 1 in 200,000 T cells. TCR beta libraries were generated with the immunoSEQ hsTCRB Kit. The authors processed their data as follows. The data were analyzed with ImmunoSEQ Analyzer and ImmunoSEQ Data Assistant, and V, D and J gene assignments followed IMGT definitions. Clonality, with values ranging from 0 to 1, was calculated as one minus the normalized Shannon entropy of productive rearrangement frequencies. Only overrepresented clonotypes making up at least 0.05% of each patient's repertoire were included in the public clonotype analysis. Roughly 12 age-matched healthy donor repertoires from immuneACCESS were used as controls for clonality. Here the immuneACCESS table is served through TCRdb, limited to in-frame sequences with V and J called. Missing clones are a known gap in these copies; in checked studies unresolved V genes cover under half, and the rest lacks a known reason. That table gives V, J and clone size, and the DNA gave D and trimming. The sample table holds some 200,000 clones, of which 75% to 80% were seen once. About an eighth of the sample lies in the top ten.

According to the study, the label for this sample's time point signals: 12 months on ibrutinib. For TCR beta library preparation, approximately 2 micrograms of genomic DNA were extracted from the cryopreserved PBMCs. Longitudinal blood samples from CLL patients receiving ibrutinib monotherapy were subjected to high-throughput TCR beta sequencing. Patients were enrolled in a phase 2 open-label single-center ibrutinib monotherapy trial. Trimming removed 6 bases from V and 3 bases from J; the gene matches leave 5 bases unexplained. The germline V gene (reference sequence) supplies CDR1 MNHEY and CDR2 SMNVEV. The CDR3 holds 13 amino acids from the cysteine to the phenylalanine. Of the read, only the CDR3 DNA is kept; its 39 bases are in frame from base 1. This record belongs to a study of cytotoxic CD8 clonotypes in ibrutinib-treated CLL (TCRdb year 2021). Some background on the complete study: The cohort included roughly 15 treatment-naive and 11 to 12 relapsed/refractory patients; 17 to 18 were IGHV unmutated. Samples at response were collected after a median of about 12 months of treatment, with a range of roughly 6 to 40 months. All remission and progressive disease samples were collected while patients were still receiving ibrutinib. Cryopreserved peripheral blood mononuclear cells were obtained before treatment, at response, and at either sustained remission or disease progression. Longitudinal samples were available for about 30% of the 86 trial participants. On average, each sample yielded around 250,000 productive templates and 94,082 productive rearrangements. Partial responses were observed in 24 patients and complete responses in 2; after a median follow-up of 68 months, remission was maintained in approximately 14 patients and progression was observed in about twelve. The full study reports these points: An increase in clonality was observed at ibrutinib response, with clonality remaining stable during sustained remission and falling back toward baseline at progression. At baseline, clonality was higher than in age-matched healthy donors and showed a strong correlation with circulating CD8+ T-cell counts. Public clonotypes were found to be uncommon and were observed to contract or remain stable during treatment; the increase in clonality was shown to reflect expansion of private clonotypes at ibrutinib response. Sampling times were not matched between sustained-remission and progressing patients, and lymph node repertoires were not studied.

Source: PBMCs, taken after 12 months of ibrutinib treatment. This TCR was recovered from a human donor with chronic lymphocytic leukemia. The V and J genes are TRBV27 and TRBJ2-7, with 7 junctional bases fitting TRBD2. The CDR3 in this case is CASRAAGYYEQYF. The DNA sequence follows: TGTGCCAGCAGAGCAGCGGGGTACTACGAGCAGTACTTC.